This record covers a single T cell receptor beta chain. It has no known antigen specificity. Base qualities are missing; no much larger clone stands one base away. The library came from the immunoSEQ multiplex PCR assay. From the authors' description of their analysis: To diagnose cytomegalovirus status from the catalog of TCR beta chain sequences, a statistical classification framework was built. Sourced from immuneACCESS, this table was stored by TCRdb with only in-frame sequences that have V and J called. A share of the clones is absent; for the studies checked, an unresolved V gene accounts for under half, and the remainder has no known explanation. That table furnishes V, J and clone size, whereas the DNA furnished D and trimming. The sample table contains around 190,000 clones; only one count was recorded for roughly 86% of them. The biggest ten clones account for more than 5.5% of the sample.

V and J lose 1 base and 4 bases, and a span of 13 bases separates them. As encoded in the germline V gene, CDR1 is SGHRS while CDR2 is YFSETQ. Reading from cysteine to phenylalanine, the CDR3 counts 15 amino acids. Only CDR3 DNA is held: 45 bases, read in frame from base 1. The source of the sample is a study of cytomegalovirus exposure and HLA in healthy donors (dated by TCRdb to the late 2010s). Regarding the complete study: The 666 repertoires of the first cohort and the roughly 120 validation repertoires were produced on the same platform, according to a later analysis. The study aimed to test whether cataloging public T cell receptors could reveal signatures of past pathogen exposure. In addition to the first cohort of 666 subjects, a separate validation cohort of 120 different subjects was used. To predict cytomegalovirus infection status, the study brought together high-throughput TCR immunosequencing, statistical association of individual TCRs with disease status, and machine learning.

Paper-wide results and their limitations: Of the cluster scores, around 95% were above 0 in a later analysis, which found that TCRs clustered in the first cohort also tended to co-occur in the 120 or so validation repertoires. In the study, approximately 160 TCR beta chains were listed as associated with cytomegalovirus. A few of the identified cytomegalovirus-associated TCR beta chains were confirmed in vitro to be specific for cytomegalovirus antigens. While some public TCRs were present in many individuals, most TCR sequences turned up only very rarely across donors. A later analysis had no HLA typing for the validation cohort, so co-occurrence there was scored across all 110 or so repertoires. It was suggested by the authors that the approach could potentially be generalized to other disease states and immunological phenotypes. Cytomegalovirus status was reported to be diagnosed by the classifier with high specificity and sensitivity in both the original and validation cohorts.

Separate from the approximately 670-subject first cohort, the validation cohort of 95 to 150 subjects was the group to which the donors belonged. This clonotype was sampled from a man under 40 in good health and CMV-seropositive. The specimen sequenced was PBMCs. The V and J genes are TRBV5-1 and TRBJ2-3; the D gene assignment is perhaps TRBD1 or TRBD2, with each matching 5 bases. The CDR3 region: CASSLIGERPDTQYF. The nucleotide sequence reads TGCGCCAGCAGCTTGATAGGGGAGAGGCCAGATACGCAGTATTTT.